The 14 T cell receptor beta chains below come from one sample, sequenced in a study of CD8 T cells in ankylosing spondylitis. TCRdb reprocessed the 5' RACE reads with MiXCR, giving one entry per CDR3 protein. The data hold about 69,000 distinct CDR3 sequences, with approximately 5.3% observed a single time. The sample taken for sequencing was blood, either unsorted or a sorted T cell fraction (not recorded which). These receptors were obtained from a male donor with ankylosing spondylitis or in good health (not recorded which).

This clonotype was seen repeatedly, ten times or more. The J gene is TRBJ1-3, the V gene TRBV30, with 9 positions matching TRBD1. Germline CDR1 GTSNPN, CDR2 SVGIG (reference sequence). CDR3 length: 16 residues. The V segment lost 5 bases and the J segment 0 bases; nucleotides outside the gene matches: 8. CDR3 loop: CAWALTGGVSGNTIYF. In DNA, the CDR3 is TGTGCCTGGGCCCTGACAGGGGGAGTCTCTGGAAACACCATATATTTT. Complete variable domain (other parts from reference TRBV30 and TRBJ1-3): SQTIHQWPATLVQPVGSPLSLECTVEGTSNPNLYWYRQAAGRGLQLLFYSVGIGQISSEVPQNLSASRPQDRQFILSSKKLLLSDSGFYLCAWALTGGVSGNTIYFGEGSWLTVV.

This clonotype was seen ten or more times. The J gene is TRBJ2-3, the V gene TRBV5-1; either TRBD1 or TRBD2 may supply D (5 bases each). V lost 0 bases, J lost 8 bases, and 19 bases lay in between. Per the germline V gene, CDR1 is SGHRS and CDR2 is YFSETQ. The CDR3 spans 16 residues. CDR3 region: CASSLAGPMGVGTQYF. Written as DNA, the CDR3 is TGCGCCAGCAGCTTGGCGGGACCCATGGGAGTCGGTACGCAGTATTTT.

This clonotype was detected many times. CDR3 DNA sequence: TGCGCCAGCAGCCAAGATCCTGGAGGGGGGGGTCAGCCCCAGCATTTT. Translating gives CASSQDPGGGGQPQHF. J is TRBJ1-5 and V is TRBV4-3; D possibly corresponds to TRBD1 (6 bases). The CDR3 totals 16 residues. Germline values: CDR1 LGHNA, CDR2 YSLEER. V was cut by 0 bases and J by 6 bases, with 15 bases left in between.

The table lists this clonotype with many counts. This rearrangement joins TRBV5-1 to TRBJ2-3; 8 bases fit TRBD1. The V gene's germline CDR1 is SGHRS and CDR2 YFSETQ. The CDR3 is 14 amino acids. V shed 4 bases, J shed 2 bases, and the junction held 3 bases outside the gene matches. The CDR3 here is CASSVDRVTDTQYF. Here the CDR3 DNA reads TGCGCCAGCAGCGTGGACAGGGTCACAGATACGCAGTATTTT.

This clonotype was seen at least ten times. This sequence joins TRBV29-1 and TRBJ2-1, with 10 bases fitting TRBD2. V trimming: 8 bases; J trimming: 3 bases; junction bases outside the gene matches: 4. Germline V CDR1 and CDR2: SQVTM, ANQGSEA. CDR3 length: 13 residues. The CDR3: CSLSGGNYNEQFF. CDR3 coding DNA: TGCAGCCTTAGCGGGGGGAACTACAATGAGCAGTTCTTC.

A word on this clonotype: A read error is possible here, since a much larger clone lies one base away. The chain couples TRBV24-1 to TRBJ1-5, with 8 positions matching TRBD1. Germline lookup yields CDR1 KGHDR and CDR2 SFDVKD. The CDR3 sequence is 23 residues long. CDR3 sequence: CAASDFAPRTQGAHYRSNQPQHF. CDR3 nucleotide sequence: TGTGCCGCCAGTGATTTTGCCCCCAGAACTCAGGGGGCGCATTATAGAAGCAATCAGCCCCAGCATTTT.

This clonotype showed up many times. The chain recombines TRBV10-3 with TRBJ2-2, with a weak D call TRBD2 (5 bases). The length of the CDR3 is 15 residues. CDR1 is ENHRY and CDR2 is SYGVKD in the germline V gene. The germline V and J ends were trimmed by 4 bases and 2 bases, with 11 bases remaining between them. For the CDR3, the DNA is TGTGCCATCAGTGGAGAGGGCTTAAACACCGGGGAGCTGTTTTTT. Protein sequence: CAISGEGLNTGELFF.

This clonotype was detected many times. The chain links TRBV10-3 to TRBJ1-5; weak D call: TRBD1 (5 bases). Per germline, CDR1 ENHRY and CDR2 SYGVKD. V lost 6 bases and J lost 5, with 11 bases in between. CDR3 size: 13 residues. The CDR3: CAISDSGDQPQHF. The CDR3 region has the DNA TGTGCCATCAGCGACAGTGGAGATCAGCCCCAGCATTTT.

This clonotype was seen more than once but under ten times. The V and J genes are TRBV5-1 and TRBJ2-7; D not resolved. The length of the CDR3 is 12 residues. Trimming took off 1 base at V and 5 bases at J, with 7 bases between the two ends. CDR1 is SGHRS and CDR2 is YFSETQ in the germline V gene. CDR3 loop: CASSLSWHEQYF. The DNA for the CDR3 is TGCGCCAGCAGCTTGTCCTGGCACGAGCAGTACTTC.

This clonotype was seen a handful of times. The V gene is TRBV12-3 or TRBV12-4, the J gene TRBJ2-3, with D perhaps matching TRBD2 (7 bases). The CDR3 covers 14 residues. Trimming took off 6 bases at V and 5 bases at J, with 15 bases between the two ends. CDR3 in DNA: TGTGCCAGCAGCCTGGGGGGGCAGGGAGATACGCAGTATTTT. This gives the protein CASSLGGQGDTQYF.

This clonotype was observed many times. The rearrangement links TRBV5-1 to TRBJ1-2, with unresolved D. Germline CDR1 SGHRS, CDR2 YFSETQ. With 1 base removed from V and 5 bases from J, the gap between germline ends came to 15 bases. CDR3 length equals 15 residues. This CDR3 reads CASSLWITREYGYTF. As DNA, the CDR3 is TGCGCCAGCAGCTTGTGGATTACGAGGGAGTATGGCTACACCTTC. Supplemented by reference TRBV5-1 and TRBJ1-2, the full variable domain reads KAGVTQTPRYLIKTRGQQVTLSCSPISGHRSVSWYQQTPGQGLQFLFEYFSETQRNKGNFPGRFSGRQFSNSRSEMNVSTLELGDSALYLCASSLWITREYGYTFGSGTRLTVV.

This clonotype came up many times. The CDR3 loop reads CSASRNFGGLANEQFF. In nucleotides, the CDR3 is TGCAGTGCGTCCAGGAATTTTGGAGGCCTGGCAAATGAGCAGTTCTTC. The chain combines TRBV20-1 with TRBJ2-1, with a tentative D call TRBD2 (5 bases). CDR3 size: 16 residues. Germline V gene sequence: CDR1 DFQATT, CDR2 SNEGSKA (reference sequence). The V end lost 6 bases, the J end lost 7 bases, and 25 bases lay between the germline ends.

This clonotype has ten or more counts. The chain recombines TRBV3-1 with TRBJ2-7, with D possibly TRBD1 on 6 matching bases. Germline loops: CDR1 LGHDT, CDR2 YNNKEL (reference sequence). V was pared by 5 bases and J by 2 bases, with 19 bases between. This CDR3 region has 16 residues. CDR3 nucleotide sequence: TGTGCCAGCAGCGATGGACAGCCTCTACTTACCTACGAGCAGTACTTC. Translating it yields CASSDGQPLLTYEQYF.

This clonotype was counted at least ten times. This chain links TRBV12-3 or TRBV12-4 with TRBJ2-3, with a possible D match to TRBD2 (6 bases). The length of the CDR3 is 16 residues. Trimming pared 5 bases from V and 4 bases from J, leaving 19 bases between. The CDR3 loop is CASSPWGGEGSDTQYF. Written as DNA, the CDR3 is TGTGCCAGCAGTCCGTGGGGCGGGGAAGGGTCAGATACGCAGTATTTT.